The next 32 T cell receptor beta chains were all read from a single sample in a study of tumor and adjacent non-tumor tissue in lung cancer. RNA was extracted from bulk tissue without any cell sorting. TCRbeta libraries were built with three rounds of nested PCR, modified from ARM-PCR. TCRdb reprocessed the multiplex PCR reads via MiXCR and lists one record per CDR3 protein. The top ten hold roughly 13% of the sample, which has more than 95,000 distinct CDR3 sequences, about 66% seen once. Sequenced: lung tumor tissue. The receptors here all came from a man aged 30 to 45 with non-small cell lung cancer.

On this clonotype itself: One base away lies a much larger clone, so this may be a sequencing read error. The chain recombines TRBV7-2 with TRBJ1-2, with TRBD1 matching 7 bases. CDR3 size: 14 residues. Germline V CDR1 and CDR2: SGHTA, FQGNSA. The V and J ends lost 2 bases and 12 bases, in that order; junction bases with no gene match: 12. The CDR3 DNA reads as TGTGCCAGCAGCTTAACCGGGACAGCCTGGGGCCACACCTTC. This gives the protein CASSLTGTAWGHTF.

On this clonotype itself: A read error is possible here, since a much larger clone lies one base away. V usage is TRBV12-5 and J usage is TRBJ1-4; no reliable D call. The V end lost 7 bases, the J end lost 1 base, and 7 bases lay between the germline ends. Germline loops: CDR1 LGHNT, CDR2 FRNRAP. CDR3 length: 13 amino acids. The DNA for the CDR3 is TGTGCTAGTGCCTCTATAACTAATGAAAAACTGTTTTTT. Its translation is CASASITNEKLFF.

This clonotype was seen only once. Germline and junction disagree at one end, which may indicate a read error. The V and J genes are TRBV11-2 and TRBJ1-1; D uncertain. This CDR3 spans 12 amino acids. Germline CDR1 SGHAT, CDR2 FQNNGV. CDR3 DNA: TGTGCCGGCAGCCTAGACCTTCTGCTAGCTTTCTTT. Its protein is CAGSLDLLLAFF.

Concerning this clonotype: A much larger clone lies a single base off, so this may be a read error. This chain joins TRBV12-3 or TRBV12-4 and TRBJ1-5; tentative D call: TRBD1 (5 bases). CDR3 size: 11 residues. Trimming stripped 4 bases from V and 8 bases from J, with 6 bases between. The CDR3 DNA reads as TGTGCCAGCAGTTCCAGGGAGCCCCAGCATTTT. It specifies CASSSREPQHF.

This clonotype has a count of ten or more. The CDR3, as DNA: TGCAGTGCCCTGCGGGGGAATGCAGATACGCAGTATTTT. Translating gives CSALRGNADTQYF. The rearrangement joins TRBV20-1 to TRBJ2-3; 7 nucleotides align to TRBD2. CDR3 length: 13 residues. V lost 6 bases to trimming and J lost 4 bases; unmatched junction nucleotides: 7. Germline CDR1 reads DFQATT; CDR2 reads SNEGSKA (reference sequence).

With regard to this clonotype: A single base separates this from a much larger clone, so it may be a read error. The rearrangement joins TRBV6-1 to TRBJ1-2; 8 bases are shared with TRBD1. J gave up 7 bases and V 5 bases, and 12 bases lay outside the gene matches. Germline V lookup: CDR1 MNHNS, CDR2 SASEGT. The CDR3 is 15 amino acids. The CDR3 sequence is CASSRFGQGDSGYTF. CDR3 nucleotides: TGTGCCAGCAGTCGATTCGGACAGGGTGATTCTGGCTACACCTTC.

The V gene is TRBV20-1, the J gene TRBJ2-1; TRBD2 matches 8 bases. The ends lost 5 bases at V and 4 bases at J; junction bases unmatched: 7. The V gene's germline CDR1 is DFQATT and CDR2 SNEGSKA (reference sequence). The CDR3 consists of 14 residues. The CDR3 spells CSAHTSGDYNEQFF. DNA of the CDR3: TGCAGTGCTCATACTAGCGGCGATTACAATGAGCAGTTCTTC.

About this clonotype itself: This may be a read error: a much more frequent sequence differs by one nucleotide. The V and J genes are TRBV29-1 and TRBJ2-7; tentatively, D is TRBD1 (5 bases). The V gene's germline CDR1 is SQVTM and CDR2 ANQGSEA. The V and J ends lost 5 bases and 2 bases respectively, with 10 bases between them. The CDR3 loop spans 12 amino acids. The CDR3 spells CSVLDRAYEQYV. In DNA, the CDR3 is TGCAGCGTTCTAGACAGAGCCTACGAGCAGTACGTC.

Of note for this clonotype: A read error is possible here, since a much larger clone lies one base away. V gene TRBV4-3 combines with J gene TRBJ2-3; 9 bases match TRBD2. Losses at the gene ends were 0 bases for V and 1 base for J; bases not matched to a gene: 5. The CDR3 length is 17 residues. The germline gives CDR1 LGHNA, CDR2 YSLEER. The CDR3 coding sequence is TGCGCCAGCAGCCAAGATGGGACTAGCTACGGCACAGATACGCAGTATTTT. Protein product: CASSQDGTSYGTDTQYF.

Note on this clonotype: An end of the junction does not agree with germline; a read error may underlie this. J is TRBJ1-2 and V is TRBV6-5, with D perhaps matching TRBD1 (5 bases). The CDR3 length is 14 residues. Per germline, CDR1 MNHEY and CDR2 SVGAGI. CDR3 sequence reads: CVSSRQHSNYGYTF. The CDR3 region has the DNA TGTGTCAGCAGCCGACAGCATTCTAACTATGGCTACACCTTC.

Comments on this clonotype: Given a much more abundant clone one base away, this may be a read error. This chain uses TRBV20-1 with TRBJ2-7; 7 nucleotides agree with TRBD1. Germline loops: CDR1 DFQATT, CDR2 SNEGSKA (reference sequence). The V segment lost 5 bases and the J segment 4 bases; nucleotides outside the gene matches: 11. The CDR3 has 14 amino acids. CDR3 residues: CSAGNRDSWYEQYF. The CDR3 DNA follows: TGCAGTGCTGGTAATCGGGACAGCTGGTACGAGCAGTACTTC.

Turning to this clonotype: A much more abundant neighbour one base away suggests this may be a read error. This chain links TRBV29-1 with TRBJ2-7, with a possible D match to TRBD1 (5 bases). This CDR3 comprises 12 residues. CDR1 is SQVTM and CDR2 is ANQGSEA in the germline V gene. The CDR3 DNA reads TGCAGCGTTGAAGGGCAGGGTTACGAGCAGCACTTC. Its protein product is CSVEGQGYEQHF.

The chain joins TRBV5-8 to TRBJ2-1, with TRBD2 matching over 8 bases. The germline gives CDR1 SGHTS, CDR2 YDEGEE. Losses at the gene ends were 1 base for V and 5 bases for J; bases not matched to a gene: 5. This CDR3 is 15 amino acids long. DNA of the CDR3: TGTGCCAGCAGCTTGCCGGGACTAGAAAACAATGAGCAGTTCTTC. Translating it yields CASSLPGLENNEQFF.

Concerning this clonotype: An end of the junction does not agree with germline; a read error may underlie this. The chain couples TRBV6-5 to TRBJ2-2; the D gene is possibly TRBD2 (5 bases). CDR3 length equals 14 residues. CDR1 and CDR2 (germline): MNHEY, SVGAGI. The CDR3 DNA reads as TGTACCAGCAGTTCCATCTCAGAGGCCGGGGAGCTGTTATTT. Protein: CTSSSISEAGELLF.

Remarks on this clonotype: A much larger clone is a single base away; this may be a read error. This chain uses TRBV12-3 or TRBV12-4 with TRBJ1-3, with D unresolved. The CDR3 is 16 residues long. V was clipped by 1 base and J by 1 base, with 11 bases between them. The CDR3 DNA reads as TGTGCCAGCAGTTTAGGGGCGGGCTGGTCTGGAAACACCATATATTTT. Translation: CASSLGAGWSGNTIYF.

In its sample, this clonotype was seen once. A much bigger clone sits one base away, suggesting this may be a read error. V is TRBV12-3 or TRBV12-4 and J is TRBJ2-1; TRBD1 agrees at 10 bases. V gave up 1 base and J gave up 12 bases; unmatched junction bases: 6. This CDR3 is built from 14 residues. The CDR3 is CASSLGQGAYGQFF. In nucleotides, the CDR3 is TGTGCCAGCAGTTTAGGACAGGGGGCCTATGGGCAGTTCTTC.

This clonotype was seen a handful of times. The CDR3 DNA follows: TGCAGCGTTGGGTACCTGAACACTGAAGCTTTCTTT. This gives the protein CSVGYLNTEAFF. The rearrangement uses TRBV29-1 and TRBJ1-1; no reliable D call. The CDR3 has 12 residues. The V gene's germline CDR1 is SQVTM and CDR2 ANQGSEA. The V gene lost 4 bases and the J gene lost 0 bases, with 6 bases spanning the gap.

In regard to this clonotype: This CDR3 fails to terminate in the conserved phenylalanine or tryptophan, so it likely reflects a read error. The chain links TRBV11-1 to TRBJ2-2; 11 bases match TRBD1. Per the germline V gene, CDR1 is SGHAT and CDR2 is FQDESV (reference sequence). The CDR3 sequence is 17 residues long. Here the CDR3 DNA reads TGTGCCAGCAGCTTGGAGGGGACAGGGGGAAAGACCGGCGAGCTGTTTCTT. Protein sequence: CASSLEGTGGKTGELFL.

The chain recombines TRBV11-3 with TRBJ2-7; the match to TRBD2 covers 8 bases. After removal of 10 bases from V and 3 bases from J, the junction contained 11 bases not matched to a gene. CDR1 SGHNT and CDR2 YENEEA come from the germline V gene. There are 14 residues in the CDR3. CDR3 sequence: CANSLDSGSYEQYF. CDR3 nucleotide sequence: TGTGCCAATAGCTTAGACAGCGGGAGCTACGAGCAGTACTTC.

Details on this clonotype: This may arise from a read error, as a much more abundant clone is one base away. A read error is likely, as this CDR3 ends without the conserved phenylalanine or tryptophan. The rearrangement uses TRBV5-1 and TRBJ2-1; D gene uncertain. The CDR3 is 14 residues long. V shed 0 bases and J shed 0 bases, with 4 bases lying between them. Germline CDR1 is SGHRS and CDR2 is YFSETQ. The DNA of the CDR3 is TGCGCCAGCAGCTTGGCCAGCTCCTACAATGAGCAGTTCTCC. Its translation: CASSLASSYNEQFS.

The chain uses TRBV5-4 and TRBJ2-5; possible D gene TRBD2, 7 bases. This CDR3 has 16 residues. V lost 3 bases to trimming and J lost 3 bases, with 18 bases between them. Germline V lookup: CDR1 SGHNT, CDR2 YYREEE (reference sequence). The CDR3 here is CASSSRGGREEETQYF. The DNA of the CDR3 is TGTGCCAGCAGCTCGAGGGGGGGCCGTGAGGAAGAGACCCAGTACTTC.

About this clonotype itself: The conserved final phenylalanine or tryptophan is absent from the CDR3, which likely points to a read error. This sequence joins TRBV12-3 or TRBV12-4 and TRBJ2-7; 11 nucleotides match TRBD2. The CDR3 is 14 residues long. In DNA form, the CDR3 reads TGTGACAGCAGTTTAGCGGGAGGGCCTTACGAGCAGTACCTC. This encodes CDSSLAGGPYEQYL.

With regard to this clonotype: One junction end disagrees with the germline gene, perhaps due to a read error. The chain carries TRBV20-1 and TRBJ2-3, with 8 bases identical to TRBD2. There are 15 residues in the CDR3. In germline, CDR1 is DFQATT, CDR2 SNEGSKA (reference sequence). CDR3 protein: CNARAAGGLTDTQYF. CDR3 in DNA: TGCAATGCTAGGGCGGCGGGAGGACTGACAGATACGCAGTATTTT.

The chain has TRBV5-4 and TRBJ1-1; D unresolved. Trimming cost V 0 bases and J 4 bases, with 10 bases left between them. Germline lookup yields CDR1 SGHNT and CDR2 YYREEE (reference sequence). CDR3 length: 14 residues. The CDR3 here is CASSLDVVSTEAFF. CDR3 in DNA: TGTGCCAGCAGCTTGGATGTGGTCTCCACTGAAGCTTTCTTT.

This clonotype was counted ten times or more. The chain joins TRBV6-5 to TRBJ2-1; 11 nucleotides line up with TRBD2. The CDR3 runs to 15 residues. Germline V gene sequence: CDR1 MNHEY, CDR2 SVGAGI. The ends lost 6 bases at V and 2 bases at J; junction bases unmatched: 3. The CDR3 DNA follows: TGTGCCAGCAGCCAGACTAGCGGGGCCTACAATGAGCAGTTCTTC. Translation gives CASSQTSGAYNEQFF.

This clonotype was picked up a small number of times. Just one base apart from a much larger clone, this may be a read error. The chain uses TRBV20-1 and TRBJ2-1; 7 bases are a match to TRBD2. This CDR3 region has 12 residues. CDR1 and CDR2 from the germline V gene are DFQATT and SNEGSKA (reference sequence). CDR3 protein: CGAGEGLNEQFF. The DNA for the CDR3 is TGCGGTGCGGGGGAGGGCCTTAATGAGCAGTTCTTC.

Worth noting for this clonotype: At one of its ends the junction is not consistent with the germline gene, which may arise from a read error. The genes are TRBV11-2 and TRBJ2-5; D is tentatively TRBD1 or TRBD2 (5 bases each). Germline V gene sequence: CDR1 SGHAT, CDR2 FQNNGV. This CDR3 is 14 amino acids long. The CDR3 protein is CASSFWGNNETQYF. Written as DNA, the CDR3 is TGTGCCAGCAGCTTCTGGGGGAACAACGAGACCCAATACTTC.

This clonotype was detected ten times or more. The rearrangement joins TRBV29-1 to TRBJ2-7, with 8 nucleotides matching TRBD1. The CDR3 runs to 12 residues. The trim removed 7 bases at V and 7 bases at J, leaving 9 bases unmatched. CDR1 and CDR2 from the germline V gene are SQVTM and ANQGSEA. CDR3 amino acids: CSGGQGPGEQYF. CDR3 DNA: TGCAGCGGCGGACAGGGCCCCGGGGAGCAGTACTTC.

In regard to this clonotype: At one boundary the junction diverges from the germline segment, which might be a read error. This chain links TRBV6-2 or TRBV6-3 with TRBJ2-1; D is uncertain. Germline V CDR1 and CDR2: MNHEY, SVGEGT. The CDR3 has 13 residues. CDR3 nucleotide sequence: TGTGCCAACAGTTACGGCAGAAACAATGAGCAGTTCTTC. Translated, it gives CANSYGRNNEQFF.

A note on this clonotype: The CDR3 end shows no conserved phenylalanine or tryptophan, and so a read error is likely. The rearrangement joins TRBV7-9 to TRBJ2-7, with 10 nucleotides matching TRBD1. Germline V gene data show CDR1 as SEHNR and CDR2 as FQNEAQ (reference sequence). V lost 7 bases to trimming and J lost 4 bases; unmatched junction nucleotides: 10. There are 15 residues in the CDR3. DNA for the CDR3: TGTGCCAGCATCCCCCGCGACAGGGGGCTGTACGAGCAGTACATC. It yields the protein CASIPRDRGLYEQYI.

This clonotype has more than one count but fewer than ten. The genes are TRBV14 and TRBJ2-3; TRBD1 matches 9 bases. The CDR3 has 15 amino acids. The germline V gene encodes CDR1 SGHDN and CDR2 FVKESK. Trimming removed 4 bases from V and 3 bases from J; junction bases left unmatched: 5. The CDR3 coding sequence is TGTGCCAGCAGCCTCGGGACAGGGCTAACAGATACGCAGTATTTT. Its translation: CASSLGTGLTDTQYF. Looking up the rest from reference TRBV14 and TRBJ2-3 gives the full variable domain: EAGVTQFPSHSVIEKGQTVTLRCDPISGHDNLYWYRRVMGKEIKFLLHFVKESKQDESGMPNNRFLAERTGGTYSTLKVQPAELEDSGVYFCASSLGTGLTDTQYFGPGTRLTVL.

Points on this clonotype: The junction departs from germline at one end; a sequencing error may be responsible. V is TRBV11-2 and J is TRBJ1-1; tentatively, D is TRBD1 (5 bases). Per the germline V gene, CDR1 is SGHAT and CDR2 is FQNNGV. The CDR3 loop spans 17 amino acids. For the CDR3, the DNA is TGTGCCAGCAGCTTAGTGTTGACATGGGGCGGATACACTGAAGCTTTCTTC. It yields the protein CASSLVLTWGGYTEAFF.